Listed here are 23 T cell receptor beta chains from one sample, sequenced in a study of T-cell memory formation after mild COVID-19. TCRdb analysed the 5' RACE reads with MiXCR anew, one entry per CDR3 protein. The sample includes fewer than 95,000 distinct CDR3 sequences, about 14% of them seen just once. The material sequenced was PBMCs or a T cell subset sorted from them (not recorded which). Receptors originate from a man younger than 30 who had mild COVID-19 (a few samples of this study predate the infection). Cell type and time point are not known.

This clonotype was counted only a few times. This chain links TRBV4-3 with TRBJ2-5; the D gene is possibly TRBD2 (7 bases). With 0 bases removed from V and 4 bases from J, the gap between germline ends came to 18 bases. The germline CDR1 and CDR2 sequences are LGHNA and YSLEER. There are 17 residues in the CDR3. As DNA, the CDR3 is TGCGCCAGCAGCCAAGATTGGTCGGGGGGCCTAACAGAGACCCAGTACTTC. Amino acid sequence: CASSQDWSGGLTETQYF.

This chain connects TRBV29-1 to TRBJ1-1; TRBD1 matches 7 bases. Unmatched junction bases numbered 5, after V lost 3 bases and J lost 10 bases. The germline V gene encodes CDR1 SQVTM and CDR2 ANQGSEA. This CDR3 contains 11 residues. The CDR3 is CSVEIQGLAFF. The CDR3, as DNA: TGCAGCGTTGAGATACAGGGGTTAGCTTTCTTT.

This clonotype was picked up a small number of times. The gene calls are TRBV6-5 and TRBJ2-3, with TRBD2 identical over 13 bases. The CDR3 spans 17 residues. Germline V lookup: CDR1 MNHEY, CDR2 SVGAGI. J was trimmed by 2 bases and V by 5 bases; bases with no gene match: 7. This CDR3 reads CASSPTSGGHLTDTQYF. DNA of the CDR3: TGTGCCAGCAGTCCGACTAGCGGGGGGCATCTCACAGATACGCAGTATTTT.

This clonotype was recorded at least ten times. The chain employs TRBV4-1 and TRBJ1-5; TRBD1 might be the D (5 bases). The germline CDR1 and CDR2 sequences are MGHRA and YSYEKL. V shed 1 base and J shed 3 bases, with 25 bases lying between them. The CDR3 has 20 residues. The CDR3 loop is CASSQVWPTTRSRVNQPQHF. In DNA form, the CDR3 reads TGCGCCAGCAGCCAAGTTTGGCCCACGACGCGCTCCAGGGTCAATCAGCCCCAGCATTTT.

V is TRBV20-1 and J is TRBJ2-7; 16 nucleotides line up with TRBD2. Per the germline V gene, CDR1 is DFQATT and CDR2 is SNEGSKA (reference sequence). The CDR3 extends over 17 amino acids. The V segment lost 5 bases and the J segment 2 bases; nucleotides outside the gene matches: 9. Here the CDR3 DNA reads TGCAGTGCTGGCGCCGGGACTAGCGGGGGGGAAACCTACGAGCAGTACTTC. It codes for CSAGAGTSGGETYEQYF.

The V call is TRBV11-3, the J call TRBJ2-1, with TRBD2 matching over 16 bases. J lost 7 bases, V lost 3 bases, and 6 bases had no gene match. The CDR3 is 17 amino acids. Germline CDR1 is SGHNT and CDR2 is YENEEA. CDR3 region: CASSLGLAGGPGNEQFF. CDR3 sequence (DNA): TGTGCCAGCAGCTTGGGACTAGCGGGAGGGCCGGGTAATGAGCAGTTCTTC. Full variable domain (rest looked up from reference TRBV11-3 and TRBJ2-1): EAGVVQSPRYKIIEKKQPVAFWCNPISGHNTLYWYLQNLGQGPELLIRYENEEAVDDSQLPKDRFSAERLKGVDSTLKIQPAELGDSAVYLCASSLGLAGGPGNEQFFGPGTRLTVL.

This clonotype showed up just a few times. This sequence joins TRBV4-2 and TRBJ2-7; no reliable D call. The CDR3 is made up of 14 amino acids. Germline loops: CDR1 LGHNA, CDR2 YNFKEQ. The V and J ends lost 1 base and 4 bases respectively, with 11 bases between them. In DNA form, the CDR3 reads TGTGCCAGCAGCCAAGTGGGTGCGACGTACGAGCAGTACTTC. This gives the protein CASSQVGATYEQYF.

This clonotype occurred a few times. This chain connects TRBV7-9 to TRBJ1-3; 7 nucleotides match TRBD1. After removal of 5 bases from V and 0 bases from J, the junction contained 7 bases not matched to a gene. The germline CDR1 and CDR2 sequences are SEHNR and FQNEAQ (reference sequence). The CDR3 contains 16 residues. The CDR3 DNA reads TGTGCCAGCAGCGGACGGACAGGCCACTCTGGAAACACCATATATTTT. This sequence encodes CASSGRTGHSGNTIYF.

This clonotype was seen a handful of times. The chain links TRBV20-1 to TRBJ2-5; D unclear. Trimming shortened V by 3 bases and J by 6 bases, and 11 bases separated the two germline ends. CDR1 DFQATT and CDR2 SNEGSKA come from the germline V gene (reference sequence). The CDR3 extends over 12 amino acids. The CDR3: CSARITAKTQYF. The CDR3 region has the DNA TGCAGTGCTAGGATCACCGCAAAGACCCAGTACTTC.

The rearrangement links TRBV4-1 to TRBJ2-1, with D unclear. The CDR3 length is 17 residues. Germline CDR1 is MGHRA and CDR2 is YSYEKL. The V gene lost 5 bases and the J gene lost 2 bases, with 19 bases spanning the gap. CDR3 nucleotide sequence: TGCGCCAGCAGCTTAAGAGGACGGCCTTATGCCTACAATGAGCAGTTCTTC. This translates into CASSLRGRPYAYNEQFF.

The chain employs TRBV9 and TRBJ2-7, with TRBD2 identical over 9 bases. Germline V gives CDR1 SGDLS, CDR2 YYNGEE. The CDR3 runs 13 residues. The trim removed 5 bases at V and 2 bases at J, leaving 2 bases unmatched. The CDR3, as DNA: TGTGCCAGCAGTGCGGGGGGGCCCTACGAGCAGTACTTC. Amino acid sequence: CASSAGGPYEQYF. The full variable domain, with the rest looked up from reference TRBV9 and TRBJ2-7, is DSGVTQTPKHLITATGQRVTLRCSPRSGDLSVYWYQQSLDQGLQFLIQYYNGEERAKGNILERFSAQQFPDLHSELNLSSLELGDSALYFCASSAGGPYEQYFGPGTRLTVT.

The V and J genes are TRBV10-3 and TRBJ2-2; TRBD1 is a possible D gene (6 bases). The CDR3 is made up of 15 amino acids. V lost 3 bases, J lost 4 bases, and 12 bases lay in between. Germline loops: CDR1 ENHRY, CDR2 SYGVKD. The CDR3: CAISDLGQITGELFF. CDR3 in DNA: TGTGCCATCAGTGACCTCGGACAGATCACCGGGGAGCTGTTTTTT.

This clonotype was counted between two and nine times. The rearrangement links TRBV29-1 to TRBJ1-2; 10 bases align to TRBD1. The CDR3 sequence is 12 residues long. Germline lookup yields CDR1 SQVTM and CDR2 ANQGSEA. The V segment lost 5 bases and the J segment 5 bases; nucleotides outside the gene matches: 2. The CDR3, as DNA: TGCAGCGTTCGGACAGGGGGGTATGGCTACACCTTC. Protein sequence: CSVRTGGYGYTF. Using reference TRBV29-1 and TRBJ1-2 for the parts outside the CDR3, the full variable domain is SAVISQKPSRDICQRGTSLTIQCQVDSQVTMMFWYRQQPGQSLTLIATANQGSEATYESGFVIDKFPISRPNLTFSTLTVSNMSPEDSSIYLCSVRTGGYGYTFGSGTRLTVV.

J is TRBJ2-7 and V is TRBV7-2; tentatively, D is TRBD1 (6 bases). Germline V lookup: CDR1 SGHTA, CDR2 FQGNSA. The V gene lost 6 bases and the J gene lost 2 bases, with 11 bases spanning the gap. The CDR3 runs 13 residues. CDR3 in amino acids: CASRRDRPYEQYF. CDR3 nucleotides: TGTGCCAGCAGACGCGACAGGCCCTACGAGCAGTACTTC.

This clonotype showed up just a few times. In nucleotides, the CDR3 is TGTGCCAGCAGCTCCCTCAGGGGGCTGAACACTGAAGCTTTCTTT. As protein: CASSSLRGLNTEAFF. The genes are TRBV7-9 and TRBJ1-1; 8 positions match TRBD1. This CDR3 has 15 amino acids. Germline-derived CDR1 and CDR2 are SEHNR and FQNEAQ (reference sequence). V lost 4 bases to trimming and J lost 0 bases; unmatched junction nucleotides: 4.

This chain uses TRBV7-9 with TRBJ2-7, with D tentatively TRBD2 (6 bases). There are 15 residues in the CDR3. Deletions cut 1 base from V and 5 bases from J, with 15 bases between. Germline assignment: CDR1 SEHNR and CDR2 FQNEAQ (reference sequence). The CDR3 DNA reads TGTGCCAGCAGCTTAGTTACTCTTGCGGGAAACGAGCAGTACTTC. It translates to CASSLVTLAGNEQYF. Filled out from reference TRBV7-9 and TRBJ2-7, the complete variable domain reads DTGVSQNPRHKITKRGQNVTFRCDPISEHNRLYWYRQTLGQGPEFLTYFQNEAQLEKSRLLSDRFSAERPKGSFSTLEIQRTEQGDSAMYLCASSLVTLAGNEQYFGPGTRLTVT.

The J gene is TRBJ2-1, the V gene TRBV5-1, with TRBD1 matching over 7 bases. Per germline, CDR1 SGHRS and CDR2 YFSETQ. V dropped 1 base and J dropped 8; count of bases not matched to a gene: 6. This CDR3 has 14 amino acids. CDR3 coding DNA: TGCGCCAGCAGCTTGTCGACAGGGTGGGATGAGCAGTTCTTC. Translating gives CASSLSTGWDEQFF.

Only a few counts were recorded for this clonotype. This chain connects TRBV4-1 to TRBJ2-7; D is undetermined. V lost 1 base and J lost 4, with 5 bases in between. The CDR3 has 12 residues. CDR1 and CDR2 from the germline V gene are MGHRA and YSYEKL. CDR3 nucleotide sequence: TGCGCCAGCAGCCAAGTTGGTTACGAGCAGTACTTC. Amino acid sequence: CASSQVGYEQYF.

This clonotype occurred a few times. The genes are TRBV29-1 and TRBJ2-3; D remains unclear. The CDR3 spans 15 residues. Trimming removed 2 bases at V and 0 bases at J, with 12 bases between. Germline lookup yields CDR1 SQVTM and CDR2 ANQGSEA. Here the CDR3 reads CSVEPARASTDTQYF. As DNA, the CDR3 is TGCAGCGTTGAACCGGCTAGAGCTAGCACAGATACGCAGTATTTT.

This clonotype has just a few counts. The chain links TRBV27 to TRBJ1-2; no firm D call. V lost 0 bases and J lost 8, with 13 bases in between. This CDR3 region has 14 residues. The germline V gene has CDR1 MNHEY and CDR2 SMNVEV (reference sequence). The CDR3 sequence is CASSLSGGKRGYTF. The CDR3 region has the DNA TGTGCCAGCAGTTTATCGGGAGGCAAACGCGGCTACACCTTC.

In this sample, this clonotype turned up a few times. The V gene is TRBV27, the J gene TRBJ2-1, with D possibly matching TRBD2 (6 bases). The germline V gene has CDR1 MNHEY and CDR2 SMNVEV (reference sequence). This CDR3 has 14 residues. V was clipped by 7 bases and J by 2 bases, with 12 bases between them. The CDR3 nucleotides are TGTGCCAGCAACCCCGGGAGCACCTACAATGAGCAGTTCTTC. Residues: CASNPGSTYNEQFF.

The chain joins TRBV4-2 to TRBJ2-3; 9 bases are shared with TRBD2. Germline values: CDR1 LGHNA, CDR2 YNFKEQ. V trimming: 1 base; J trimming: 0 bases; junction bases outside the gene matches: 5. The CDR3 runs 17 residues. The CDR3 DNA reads TGTGCCAGCAGCCAAGCGTCTAGCGGGGTTAGCACAGATACGCAGTATTTT. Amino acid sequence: CASSQASSGVSTDTQYF.

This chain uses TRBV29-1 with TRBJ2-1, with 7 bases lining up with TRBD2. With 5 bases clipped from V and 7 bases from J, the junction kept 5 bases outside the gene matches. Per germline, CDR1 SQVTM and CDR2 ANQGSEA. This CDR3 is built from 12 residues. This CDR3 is CSVRTSRNEQFF. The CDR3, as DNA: TGCAGCGTTAGGACTAGTCGTAATGAGCAGTTCTTC.